This T cell receptor (beta chain) originates from a study of T cells after yellow fever vaccination. This CDR3 spans 13 amino acids. Germline CDR1 and CDR2: LGHNA and YNFKEQ. V gave up 2 bases and J gave up 5 bases, with 9 bases separating them. TCRdb re-derived calls from the 5' RACE reads in MiXCR, one entry per CDR3 protein. The data hold 620,000 or so distinct CDR3 sequences, with approximately 13% observed a single time. The material sequenced was PBMCs, taken on the day of the yellow fever booster vaccination. V and J are TRBV4-2 and TRBJ2-5; the D gene is possibly TRBD2 (6 bases). The origin of this receptor is a man younger than 45 who received the YFV17D yellow fever vaccine. As DNA, the CDR3 is TGTGCCAGCAGCCAACGGGAGTGGGAGACCCAGTACTTC. Amino acids: CASSQREWETQYF.